The source of this T cell receptor beta chain is a study of T cell changes during pregnancy in multiple sclerosis. Repertoires were generated with immunoSEQ multiplex PCR, while TCRdb's copy carries only in-frame clones and drops some. The sample carries fewer than 85,000 clones, approximately 91% recorded once. The V gene lost 5 bases and the J gene lost 0 bases, with 17 bases spanning the gap. CDR3 length: 16 residues. CDR1 and CDR2 (germline): MNHEY, SMNVEV (reference sequence). This receptor was identified in a female donor with multiple sclerosis, enrolled in a pregnancy study. The specimen was peripheral blood, collected before pregnancy. The chain recombines TRBV27 with TRBJ2-7, with D possibly being TRBD1 (6 bases). The CDR3 sequence is CASSSPPGTLSYEQYF. The DNA of the CDR3 is TGTGCCAGCAGTAGTCCCCCGGGGACACTCTCCTACGAGCAGTACTTC.